This TCR beta chain comes out of a study of CD8+ T cells in alopecia areata (dated by TCRdb to the late 2010s). Background on the whole study: Treated patients were enrolled in an open-label pilot trial of oral tofacitinib at 5 to 10 mg twice daily for moderate-to-severe alopecia areata. Patients stayed on tofacitinib for 6 to 18 months and then had 6 months of follow-up off drug so that delayed response and recurrence could be assessed. High-throughput TCRbeta sequencing was used to examine T cell clonal expansion in alopecia areata in both the C3H/HeJ mouse model and human patients. Human TCRbeta sequencing covered scalp tissue and sorted CD4+ and CD8+ peripheral blood T cells from patchy and totalis/universalis alopecia areata patients and healthy controls. Patients on tofacitinib were biopsied at baseline and after 4 and 24 weeks of treatment, and several of the patients also had a later scalp biopsy. Scalp clonality was compared among normal scalp (n=4), patchy alopecia areata scalp (n=8), and alopecia totalis/universalis scalp (n=8). RNA was extracted with the PAXgene miRNA kit for fixed scalp, the miRNeasy kit for PBMCs, and the RNeasy kit for mouse skin. TCRbeta CDR3 regions were amplified by immunoSEQ multiplex PCR with 35 Vbeta forward and 13 Jbeta reverse primers. The investigation overall reported the following: Compared with normal scalp, lesional scalp had higher clonality and more expanded CD8+ clones, particularly in alopecia totalis/universalis, a pattern that suggests antigenic drive. Unlike mouse skin, which is dominated by gammadelta T cells, normal human skin has resident alphabeta T cells that are also sequenced, and this complicates analysis of the scalp TCR repertoire. Shared TCR sequences between patients were less evident than in mice, which may be partly attributable to HLA diversity in the patient population.

This sample's time point label indicates: baseline before oral tofacitinib. Lesional scalp punch biopsies and peripheral blood were obtained from alopecia areata patients. After PBMCs were isolated by density centrifugation and stained for CD3, CD4 and CD8, a FACSAria was used to sort CD4+ and CD8+ T cells. The CDR3 holds 13 amino acids from the cysteine to the phenylalanine. Only the CDR3 portion is preserved as DNA: 39 bases, with reading frame beginning at the first base. Here V drops 6 bases and J drops 6 bases, and the junction holds 5 bases not matched to any gene. The CDR1 and CDR2 encoded by the germline V gene (reference sequence) are LNHDA and SQIVND. The method was the immunoSEQ multiplex PCR assay. For TCR sequencing, RNA was extracted from every sample and reverse transcribed into cDNA to serve as template. SuperScript III was used for first-strand cDNA synthesis, primed with a 2:1 mix of oligo-dT and random hexamers. A synthetic immune receptor repertoire was used to gauge amplification bias, and whatever bias remained was removed computationally. The authors' pipeline ran thus. Raw reads were preprocessed for error removal, and CDR3 was defined according to IMGT conventions as running from the conserved cysteine to phenylalanine. Clonality was calculated as 1 minus Shannon entropy normalized by log2 of the number of productive unique TCRs. Scalp TCRbeta sequences were cross-referenced with sorted blood CD4 and CD8 repertoires so that the CD4 or CD8 identity of scalp clones could be inferred. TCRdb took over this immuneACCESS table, retaining in-frame rearrangements with V and J assigned. Such tables are incomplete; in checked studies, under half of the missing clones stem from an unresolved V gene, and the remainder is unexplained. D and trimming come from the DNA, and the V and J calls and clone size come from that table. The sample table shows 120,000 to 150,000 clones, and 80% to 90% are seen once. Of the sample, over 13% is held by the ten largest clones.

To note about this clone: The antigen it recognizes is unknown. No quality values exist for individual bases; no much larger clone is one base distant.

The source of this sequence is a human donor with alopecia areata. The chain links TRBV19 with TRBJ2-1; TRBD2 matches 7 bases in the middle. Sequencing used CD8+ T cells sorted from blood, obtained at week 0. The CDR3 region reads CASSPSSGNEQFF. The nucleotides read TGTGCCAGTAGCCCCTCTAGCGGCAATGAGCAGTTCTTC.